Listed here are 24 T cell receptor beta chains from one sample, sequenced in a study of Ad26.COV2.S vaccination and SARS-CoV-2 variants. The assay was immunoSEQ multiplex PCR, and TCRdb's table has in-frame clones only and misses some. The sample has some 180,000 clones, about 83% seen once. The sequenced sample was peripheral blood, obtained after recovery from COVID-19. All receptors come from a human donor who had recovered from COVID-19.

This clone was detected a few times. The chain couples TRBV30 to TRBJ1-5; the D is unclear. V lost 1 base and J 4 bases, leaving 8 bases between the germline ends. The CDR3 consists of 13 residues. Germline loops: CDR1 GTSNPN, CDR2 SVGIG (reference sequence). CDR3 bases: TGTGCCTGGAGTGGACCTAGAAATCAGCCCCAGCATTTT. Amino acids: CAWSGPRNQPQHF. The whole variable domain, remainder taken from reference TRBV30 and TRBJ1-5, is SQTIHQWPATLVQPVGSPLSLECTVEGTSNPNLYWYRQAAGRGLQLLFYSVGIGQISSEVPQNLSASRPQDRQFILSSKKLLLSDSGFYLCAWSGPRNQPQHFGDGTRLSIL.

This clone was found many times. The CDR3 DNA follows: TGTGCCAGTAGTATAGCCCTCTACGGGAGCTACAATGAGCAGTTCTTC. Translated: CASSIALYGSYNEQFF. This chain joins TRBV19 and TRBJ2-1; D possibly corresponds to TRBD2 (6 bases). CDR1 and CDR2 from the germline V gene are LNHDA and SQIVND (reference sequence). V was shortened by 1 base and J by 3 bases, with 13 bases between the two germline ends. The CDR3 runs to 16 residues.

There are a few counts of this clone. The chain couples TRBV9 to TRBJ2-5, with D tentatively TRBD2 (6 bases). Per germline, CDR1 SGDLS and CDR2 YYNGEE. V lost 3 bases and J lost 6, with 12 bases in between. This CDR3 is 13 amino acids long. CDR3 DNA sequence: TGTGCCAGCAGCGACGGGAGTCGGCAGACCCAGTACTTC. This codes for CASSDGSRQTQYF.

The CDR3 nucleotides read TGTGCCAGTAGTCTGCGTACGGGGGGTAGCGGGAGGGACGAGCAGTACTTC. Its translation is CASSLRTGGSGRDEQYF. The chain uses TRBV19 and TRBJ2-7; 11 nucleotides align to TRBD2. CDR1 is LNHDA and CDR2 is SQIVND in the germline V gene (reference sequence). V lost 5 bases, J lost 5 bases, and 14 bases stayed unmatched. The CDR3 loop spans 17 amino acids.

The rearrangement joins TRBV24-1 to TRBJ1-2, with a weak D call TRBD1 (6 bases). The germline V and J ends were trimmed by 7 bases and 3 bases, with 11 bases remaining between them. This CDR3 has 13 amino acids. In germline, CDR1 is KGHDR, CDR2 SFDVKD. The CDR3 region is CATRDSSDYGYTF. CDR3 DNA sequence: TGTGCCACCAGGGACAGCAGTGACTATGGCTACACCTTC.

V is TRBV5-4 and J is TRBJ1-3; tentatively, D is TRBD1 (6 bases). CDR3 size: 15 residues. V shed 4 bases and J shed 0 bases, with 11 bases lying between them. The germline CDR1 and CDR2 sequences are SGHNT and YYREEE (reference sequence). CDR3 loop: CASSTDRNSGNTIYF. CDR3 bases: TGTGCCAGCAGCACCGACAGGAACTCTGGAAACACCATATATTTT.

The gene calls are TRBV11-2 and TRBJ1-2; D unresolved. The CDR3 is 13 residues long. V was clipped by 5 bases and J by 3 bases, with 10 bases between them. CDR1 is SGHAT, CDR2 FQNNGV, per germline. CDR3 coding DNA: TGTGCCAGCAGCCACATATATGACTATGGCTACACCTTC. Translation gives CASSHIYDYGYTF.

V is TRBV4-2 and J is TRBJ2-7; no definite D call. Trimming took 0 bases from V and 0 from J, leaving 9 bases between them. Germline values: CDR1 LGHNA, CDR2 YNFKEQ. The length of the CDR3 is 15 residues. The CDR3 DNA is TGTGCCAGCAGCCAAGAGGTCTATTCCTCCTACGAGCAGTACTTC. Its translation is CASSQEVYSSYEQYF.

This clone was seen a few times. V and J are TRBV3-1 (or the pseudogene TRBV3-2) and TRBJ1-2, with TRBD1 matching 9 bases. CDR1 and CDR2 (germline): LGHDT, YNNKEL (reference sequence). V dropped 1 base and J dropped 7; count of bases not matched to a gene: 4. This CDR3 contains 14 residues. CDR3 loop: CASSQGGQGSGYTF. CDR3 nucleotide sequence: TGTGCCAGCAGCCAAGGGGGACAGGGATCTGGCTACACCTTC.

In its sample, this clone was seen once. The rearrangement links TRBV4-2 to TRBJ1-2; 7 bases line up with TRBD1. The germline V gene has CDR1 LGHNA and CDR2 YNFKEQ. The CDR3 length is 14 residues. V was clipped by 0 bases and J by 7 bases; unmatched bases: 5. CDR3 sequence: CASSQDQGGVGYTF. CDR3 DNA sequence: TGTGCCAGCAGCCAAGATCAGGGGGGGGTTGGCTACACCTTC.

V is TRBV20-1 and J is TRBJ2-5; 8 nucleotides align to TRBD1. The CDR3 covers 11 residues. Looked up from germline, CDR1 is DFQATT and CDR2 is SNEGSKA (reference sequence). The chain's CDR3 is CRAKTGDAQYF. As DNA, the CDR3 is TGCAGAGCAAAGACAGGGGACGCCCAGTACTTC.

V usage is TRBV5-4 and J usage is TRBJ2-3, with TRBD1 identical over 8 bases. This CDR3 is 14 amino acids long. The J segment lost 3 bases and the V segment lost 3 bases, leaving 3 bases of the junction unmatched. CDR1 SGHNT and CDR2 YYREEE come from the germline V gene (reference sequence). The CDR3 spells CASSSDRATDTQYF. In DNA form, the CDR3 reads TGTGCCAGCAGCTCGGACAGGGCAACAGATACGCAGTATTTT.

The genes are TRBV5-1 and TRBJ2-2; TRBD1 matches at 9 bases. Trimming took 4 bases from V and 4 from J; bases not matched to a gene: 5. Germline V gene lookup returns CDR1 SGHRS and CDR2 YFSETQ. The CDR3 loop spans 15 amino acids. CDR3 DNA: TGCGCCAGCAGCCTCGGGACAGGGCCCACCGGGGAGCTGTTTTTT. As protein: CASSLGTGPTGELFF.

The V call is TRBV6-1, the J call TRBJ1-6; 10 bases line up with TRBD1. The CDR3 is 17 amino acids. V lost 1 base, J lost 7 bases, and 7 bases stayed unmatched. Germline V lookup: CDR1 MNHNS, CDR2 SASEGT. Here the CDR3 DNA reads TGTGCCAGCAGTGAAGGAGTAGGGGACAGGGGCAATTCACCCCTCCACTTT. It encodes CASSEGVGDRGNSPLHF.

This chain uses TRBV5-1 with TRBJ2-5; no firm D call. V was clipped by 0 bases and J by 1 base, with 7 bases between them. The CDR3 runs to 14 residues. Germline V gene lookup returns CDR1 SGHRS and CDR2 YFSETQ. The CDR3 DNA is TGCGCCAGCAGCTTGGTGGCAGCCCAAGAGACCCAGTACTTC. Its protein product is CASSLVAAQETQYF.

The chain carries TRBV18 and TRBJ2-7, with 8 bases identical to TRBD1. Germline loops: CDR1 KGHSH, CDR2 LQKENI. The CDR3 runs 15 residues. V gave up 3 bases and J gave up 3 bases; unmatched junction bases: 7. The CDR3 here is CASSPSGQGIYEQYF. In nucleotides, the CDR3 is TGTGCCAGCTCACCTTCAGGACAGGGTATCTACGAGCAGTACTTC.

This clone was recorded only once. The genes are TRBV2 and TRBJ2-5; D unclear. The ends were cut back, 5 bases at V and 2 bases at J, with 6 bases in the middle. Germline values: CDR1 SNHLY, CDR2 FYNNEI. The CDR3 has 12 residues. The CDR3 reads CASSSLQETQYF. The CDR3 bases are TGTGCCAGCAGTAGTTTGCAAGAGACCCAGTACTTC.

The CDR3 DNA is TGCAGCGTCTCAATGGCCGAGAACACTGAAGCTTTCTTT. Translated: CSVSMAENTEAFF. V gene TRBV29-1 combines with J gene TRBJ1-1; no clear D. Trimming left V 6 bases short and J 1 base short, with 12 bases between. This CDR3 has 13 residues. Germline V gene data show CDR1 as SQVTM and CDR2 as ANQGSEA. Looking up the rest from reference TRBV29-1 and TRBJ1-1 gives the full variable domain: SAVISQKPSRDICQRGTSLTIQCQVDSQVTMMFWYRQQPGQSLTLIATANQGSEATYESGFVIDKFPISRPNLTFSTLTVSNMSPEDSSIYLCSVSMAENTEAFFGQGTRLTVV.

The chain is built from TRBV29-1 and TRBJ1-4; D perhaps matches TRBD1 (6 bases). CDR3 length equals 13 residues. Germline CDR1 reads SQVTM; CDR2 reads ANQGSEA. The ends were cut back, 4 bases at V and 8 bases at J, with 14 bases in the middle. Here the CDR3 DNA reads TGCAGCGTTGGCCCGGGGGCGGGCGAAAAACTGTTTTTT. This translates into CSVGPGAGEKLFF.

V is TRBV4-1 and J is TRBJ2-1; 8 positions agree with TRBD2. CDR1 is MGHRA, CDR2 YSYEKL, per germline. The V segment lost 2 bases and the J segment 10 bases; nucleotides outside the gene matches: 10. This CDR3 spans 15 amino acids. Here the CDR3 DNA reads TGCGCCAGCAGCCAATTGGGCGGGGGGAAAGGGGAGCAGTTCTTC. Translated: CASSQLGGGKGEQFF.

V usage is TRBV19 and J usage is TRBJ1-5, with 8 bases matching TRBD1. The germline V gene encodes CDR1 LNHDA and CDR2 SQIVND (reference sequence). V gave up 3 bases and J gave up 1 base; unmatched junction bases: 11. The CDR3 totals 18 residues. The CDR3 DNA sequence: TGTGCCAGTAGTATCCCGGACAGGGAGGCCTTGAGCAATCAGCCCCAGCATTTT. It encodes CASSIPDREALSNQPQHF.

V usage is TRBV5-1 and J usage is TRBJ2-3; 13 bases align to TRBD2. After removal of 0 bases from V and 5 bases from J, the junction contained 0 bases not matched to a gene. Per the germline V gene, CDR1 is SGHRS and CDR2 is YFSETQ. CDR3 length equals 15 residues. This chain's CDR3 is CASSLGTSGGDTQYF. The CDR3 coding sequence is TGCGCCAGCAGCTTGGGGACTAGCGGGGGAGATACGCAGTATTTT.

The V call is TRBV12-3 or TRBV12-4, the J call TRBJ2-1; D ambiguous. V lost 2 bases and J 9 bases, leaving 11 bases between the germline ends. The CDR3 length is 13 residues. The CDR3 here is CASSLPPGPEQFF. Written as DNA, the CDR3 is TGTGCCAGCAGTTTACCTCCTGGCCCTGAGCAGTTCTTC.

V gene TRBV5-1 combines with J gene TRBJ2-7, with 10 nucleotides matching TRBD2. Trimming at V came to 4 bases and at J to 5 bases, leaving 6 bases not matched to a gene. The CDR3 extends over 14 amino acids. Germline V CDR1 and CDR2: SGHRS, YFSETQ. CDR3 sequence reads: CASSPSGSPNEQYF. The CDR3 DNA is TGCGCCAGCAGCCCTAGCGGGAGCCCCAACGAGCAGTACTTC. Full variable domain (outside the CDR3, taken from reference TRBV5-1 and TRBJ2-7): KAGVTQTPRYLIKTRGQQVTLSCSPISGHRSVSWYQQTPGQGLQFLFEYFSETQRNKGNFPGRFSGRQFSNSRSEMNVSTLELGDSALYLCASSPSGSPNEQYFGPGTRLTVT.